This entry concerns a single T cell receptor beta chain. This sample is part of a study of T cells expressing NK-cell markers. In the study overall: The study drew TCR beta repertoires from sorted CD3+CD56+NKG2C+, CD3+CD56+NKG2C- and CD3+CD56-NKG2C+ T cells. One of eight sequenced donors was HCMV-seronegative; the other seven were seropositive.

Germline V gene sequence: CDR1 GTSNPN, CDR2 SVGIG (reference sequence). The CDR3 is 13 amino acids. 5'RACE template switching with UMIs generated TCR beta cDNA. Following a re-call of the 5' RACE reads, TCRdb has one entry per CDR3 protein and lacks DNA. Recorded for this sample: hundreds of thousands of distinct CDR3 sequences. The TCR originated in a woman between 18 and 70 years old in good health. The genes are TRBV30 and TRBJ2-7; TCRdb designates TRBD1, a call that cannot be tested without DNA. Material for sequencing was blood T cells: a sorted CD56 or NKG2C T cell subset, CD4+ or CD8+ T cells, or bulk PBMC T cells (not recorded which). The CDR3: CAWNSGVVYEQYF. The whole variable domain, filled in from reference TRBV30 and TRBJ2-7, reads SQTIHQWPATLVQPVGSPLSLECTVEGTSNPNLYWYRQAAGRGLQLLFYSVGIGQISSEVPQNLSASRPQDRQFILSSKKLLLSDSGFYLCAWNSGVVYEQYFGPGTRLTVT.